These 25 T cell receptor beta chains share one sample of origin, sequenced in a study of blood T cell repertoires in COVID-19. The repertoire was sequenced with immunoSEQ multiplex PCR; TCRdb's copy has only in-frame clones and lacks some. The repertoire includes approximately 53,000 clones, 81% of them detected once, and approximately 20% sits in the top ten. Sequencing was performed on peripheral blood. The receptor source for this set is a woman aged 80 or over with COVID-19, enrolled during active disease.

The J gene is TRBJ2-7, the V gene TRBV19; 16 nucleotides line up with TRBD2. The V and J ends lost 4 bases and 4 bases, in that order; junction bases with no gene match: 7. The germline V gene encodes CDR1 LNHDA and CDR2 SQIVND (reference sequence). The CDR3 is made up of 17 amino acids. The CDR3 is CASSSPGTSGRAYEQYF. The CDR3 DNA is TGTGCCAGTAGTAGCCCCGGGACTAGCGGGAGGGCGTACGAGCAGTACTTC.

This clone was seen a few times. The V gene is TRBV25-1, the J gene TRBJ2-1, with 7 bases that match TRBD2. The junction had 11 bases not matched to a gene; V was cut back by 5 bases and J by 7 bases. The germline V gene has CDR1 MGHDK and CDR2 SYGVNS. The CDR3 extends over 15 amino acids. CDR3 in amino acids: CASSPRRESGNEQFF. In DNA, the CDR3 is TGTGCCAGCAGTCCGCGGCGGGAGTCGGGTAATGAGCAGTTCTTC.

This chain connects TRBV3-1 (or the pseudogene TRBV3-2) to TRBJ2-3; 10 nucleotides match TRBD2. Germline lookup yields CDR1 LGHDT and CDR2 YNNKEL (reference sequence). The V and J ends lost 3 bases and 2 bases, in that order; junction bases with no gene match: 5. The CDR3 length is 16 residues. CDR3 protein: CASSQASGSLTDTQYF. Written as DNA, the CDR3 is TGTGCCAGCAGCCAGGCTAGCGGGAGCCTCACAGATACGCAGTATTTT.

This clone was seen a handful of times. The genes are TRBV21-1 and TRBJ2-7; whether TRBD2, the table's D call, matches the DNA was not checked. TRBV21-1 is classified as a pseudogene. This CDR3 contains 19 residues. CDR3 amino acids: CASSKAFVGSLRDSYEQYF. The CDR3 DNA is TGTGCCAGCAGCAAAGCTTTTGTGGGGTCTCTCCGGGACTCCTACGAGCAGTACTTC.

J is TRBJ2-5 and V is TRBV19, with 8 bases fitting TRBD1. The CDR3 length is 14 residues. Losses at the gene ends were 4 bases for V and 5 bases for J; bases not matched to a gene: 6. Germline V gives CDR1 LNHDA, CDR2 SQIVND (reference sequence). Here the CDR3 reads CASSTSGGRETQYF. The CDR3 nucleotides are TGTGCCAGTAGTACCTCAGGGGGCCGGGAGACCCAGTACTTC.

This clone showed up just a few times. The gene calls are TRBV27 and TRBJ2-7, with TRBD2 matching 8 bases. Trimming cost V 5 bases and J 4 bases; bases outside gene matches: 10. The CDR3 loop spans 15 amino acids. Germline lookup yields CDR1 MNHEY and CDR2 SMNVEV (reference sequence). CDR3 DNA: TGTGCCAGCAGTCCCATCCTTAGCGGGATGTACGAGCAGTACTTC. Amino acids: CASSPILSGMYEQYF.

V and J are TRBV5-6 and TRBJ2-7; the D gene is possibly TRBD1 (5 bases). Germline lookup yields CDR1 SGHDT and CDR2 YYEEEE. This CDR3 has 14 amino acids. Deletions cut 0 bases from V and 0 bases from J, with 7 bases between. The CDR3 is CASSLAGISYEQYF. The CDR3 bases are TGTGCCAGCAGCTTGGCAGGGATCTCCTACGAGCAGTACTTC.

This clone occurred a few times. The J gene is TRBJ2-7, the V gene TRBV7-9; 8 positions match TRBD1. This CDR3 is 16 amino acids long. V lost 5 bases, J lost 0 bases, and 9 bases stayed unmatched. Germline CDR1 SEHNR, CDR2 FQNEAQ (reference sequence). Here the CDR3 DNA reads TGTGCCAGCAGCATTATAAGGACAGGGAGCTCCTACGAGCAGTACTTC. As protein: CASSIIRTGSSYEQYF.

In this sample, this clone turned up a few times. V usage is TRBV9 and J usage is TRBJ2-1, with 10 bases matching TRBD2. The germline gives CDR1 SGDLS, CDR2 YYNGEE. The ends lost 0 bases at V and 2 bases at J; junction bases unmatched: 5. The CDR3 spans 17 residues. CDR3 residues: CASSVASGSVTYNEQFF. The DNA for the CDR3 is TGTGCCAGCAGCGTAGCTAGCGGGAGTGTCACCTACAATGAGCAGTTCTTC.

This rearrangement joins TRBV19 to TRBJ1-5; D perhaps matches TRBD1 (5 bases). From germline, CDR1 is LNHDA and CDR2 SQIVND (reference sequence). Trimming pared 8 bases from V and 1 base from J, leaving 9 bases between. The CDR3 consists of 13 residues. The CDR3 spells CASSDTSNQPQHF. CDR3 DNA sequence: TGTGCCAGTTCGGACACGAGCAATCAGCCCCAGCATTTT.

DNA for the CDR3: TGTGCCAGCAGCTTATACGCGGTAGAGAACACTGAAGCTTTCTTT. This encodes CASSLYAVENTEAFF. The J gene is TRBJ1-1, the V gene TRBV7-9; D call uncertain. Germline values: CDR1 SEHNR, CDR2 FQNEAQ (reference sequence). Trimming removed 2 bases at V and 1 base at J, with 11 bases between. CDR3 size: 15 residues.

V is TRBV4-1 and J is TRBJ2-1; 11 nucleotides align to TRBD2. The germline V gene encodes CDR1 MGHRA and CDR2 YSYEKL. The CDR3 covers 19 residues. The V gene end was trimmed by 0 bases and the J gene end by 2 bases; junction bases not matched to a gene: 9. The CDR3 bases are TGCGCCAGCAGCCAAGATCAAGATAGCGGGAGGGCCGCCTACAATGAGCAGTTCTTC. Translation gives CASSQDQDSGRAAYNEQFF.

The gene calls are TRBV24-1 and TRBJ2-1; unclear D gene. Trimming cost V 9 bases and J 0 bases, with 11 bases left between them. This CDR3 region has 14 residues. Per germline, CDR1 KGHDR and CDR2 SFDVKD. Here the CDR3 DNA reads TGTGCCACCTCGACTGGTGGCTCCTACAATGAGCAGTTCTTC. It is translated as CATSTGGSYNEQFF.

The chain joins TRBV5-4 to TRBJ2-2; D is undetermined. The CDR3 consists of 14 residues. Trimming shortened V by 3 bases and J by 0 bases, and 6 bases separated the two germline ends. Germline CDR1 SGHNT, CDR2 YYREEE (reference sequence). The CDR3 spells CASSYLSNTGELFF. DNA of the CDR3: TGTGCCAGCAGCTACCTATCGAACACCGGGGAGCTGTTTTTT. Combining the CDR3 with reference TRBV5-4 and TRBJ2-2 gives the whole variable domain ETGVTQSPTHLIKTRGQQVTLRCSSQSGHNTVSWYQQALGQGPQFIFQYYREEENGRGNFPPRFSGLQFPNYSSELNVNALELDDSALYLCASSYLSNTGELFFGEGSRLTVL.

The V call is TRBV5-1, the J call TRBJ2-7, with D possibly being TRBD1 (5 bases). The CDR3 is 14 amino acids. Germline assignment: CDR1 SGHRS and CDR2 YFSETQ. The ends were cut back, 4 bases at V and 7 bases at J, with 18 bases in the middle. CDR3 bases: TGCGCCAGCAGCAAACAGGTCCCCGCGTCAGAGCAGTACTTC. This codes for CASSKQVPASEQYF. The full variable domain, rest sourced from reference TRBV5-1 and TRBJ2-7, is KAGVTQTPRYLIKTRGQQVTLSCSPISGHRSVSWYQQTPGQGLQFLFEYFSETQRNKGNFPGRFSGRQFSNSRSEMNVSTLELGDSALYLCASSKQVPASEQYFGPGTRLTVT.

The genes are TRBV18 and TRBJ2-3; D is possibly TRBD1 (6 bases). Germline values: CDR1 KGHSH, CDR2 LQKENI. CDR3 length equals 18 residues. The V end lost 3 bases, the J end lost 2 bases, and 21 bases lay between the germline ends. The CDR3 loop is CASSPRYRTQGYTDTQYF. DNA of the CDR3: TGTGCCAGCTCACCCCGATACCGCACCCAGGGGTACACAGATACGCAGTATTTT.

The chain recombines TRBV6-2 or TRBV6-3 with TRBJ2-7, with 14 nucleotides matching TRBD2. In germline, CDR1 is MNHEY, CDR2 SVGEGT. Germline trimming cut 5 bases from V and 6 bases from J; bases unmatched to any gene: 3. This CDR3 has 14 residues. CDR3 sequence: CASSRTSGRPEQYF. In nucleotides, the CDR3 is TGTGCCAGCAGTCGGACTAGCGGGAGGCCCGAGCAGTACTTC.

Here the CDR3 DNA reads TGTGCCAGCATCCCCCTCCAGGTATCCTATGGCTACACCTTC. Its translation: CASIPLQVSYGYTF. V and J are TRBV6-5 and TRBJ1-2; D call uncertain. Trimming took off 7 bases at V and 4 bases at J, with 16 bases between the two ends. This CDR3 comprises 14 residues. Germline assignment: CDR1 MNHEY and CDR2 SVGAGI.

V is TRBV19 and J is TRBJ2-7; 7 bases align to TRBD2. V lost 4 bases to trimming and J lost 2 bases; unmatched junction nucleotides: 11. This CDR3 comprises 16 residues. The germline V gene encodes CDR1 LNHDA and CDR2 SQIVND (reference sequence). The CDR3: CASSTPVAGRTYEQYF. CDR3 in DNA: TGTGCCAGTAGTACCCCCGTGGCCGGGAGGACCTACGAGCAGTACTTC. Full variable domain (missing parts from reference TRBV19 and TRBJ2-7): DGGITQSPKYLFRKEGQNVTLSCEQNLNHDAMYWYRQDPGQGLRLIYYSQIVNDFQKGDIAEGYSVSREKKESFPLTVTSAQKNPTAFYLCASSTPVAGRTYEQYFGPGTRLTVT.

The chain joins TRBV7-3 to TRBJ2-5; tentative D call: TRBD1 (5 bases). Germline V gene sequence: CDR1 SGHTA, CDR2 FQGTGA. V lost 2 bases, J lost 2 bases, and 12 bases lay in between. The CDR3 length is 15 residues. CDR3 DNA: TGTGCCAGCAGCTTAGGTGGACAACGACAAGAGACCCAGTACTTC. It yields the protein CASSLGGQRQETQYF.

The chain is built from TRBV10-3 and TRBJ1-6; the D gene is possibly TRBD1 (6 bases). The CDR3 is 15 amino acids. Germline values: CDR1 ENHRY, CDR2 SYGVKD. V was clipped by 4 bases and J by 4 bases, with 11 bases between them. The CDR3 reads CAISAGGQYNSPLHF. The CDR3 DNA sequence: TGTGCCATCAGTGCGGGGGGGCAATATAATTCACCCCTCCACTTT.

This chain uses TRBV18 with TRBJ1-1; tentatively, D is TRBD1 (6 bases). V dropped 5 bases and J dropped 0 bases, with 7 bases sitting between them. The CDR3 covers 13 residues. The germline CDR1 and CDR2 sequences are KGHSH and LQKENI. This CDR3 is CASSGQLNTEAFF. CDR3 nucleotide sequence: TGTGCCAGCTCAGGACAGCTGAACACTGAAGCTTTCTTT.

In the case of this clone: The junction departs from germline at one end; a sequencing error may be responsible. J is TRBJ2-1 and V is TRBV7-7, with 13 bases matching TRBD2. The CDR3 runs to 15 residues. Germline lookup yields CDR1 SSHAT and CDR2 FNYEAQ (reference sequence). The CDR3 reads CASSTGLAGNNEQFF. The CDR3, as DNA: TGTGCTAGCAGCACGGGACTAGCGGGAAACAATGAGCAGTTCTTC.

The V gene is TRBV5-6, the J gene TRBJ2-5; weak D call: TRBD2 (6 bases). CDR3 length equals 15 residues. Germline V gives CDR1 SGHDT, CDR2 YYEEEE. Trimming took off 0 bases at V and 2 bases at J, with 11 bases between the two ends. CDR3 sequence (DNA): TGTGCCAGCAGCTTGGCCGCCGGGACTCAAGAGACCCAGTACTTC. Amino acid sequence: CASSLAAGTQETQYF.

The chain employs TRBV14 and TRBJ2-7; the match to TRBD2 covers 7 bases. J lost 6 bases, V lost 1 base, and 9 bases had no gene match. The CDR3 has 15 amino acids. CDR1 is SGHDN and CDR2 is FVKESK in the germline V gene. The CDR3 region is CASSQGSWEGLEQYF. DNA for the CDR3: TGTGCCAGCAGCCAAGGTTCGTGGGAGGGTCTCGAGCAGTACTTC.